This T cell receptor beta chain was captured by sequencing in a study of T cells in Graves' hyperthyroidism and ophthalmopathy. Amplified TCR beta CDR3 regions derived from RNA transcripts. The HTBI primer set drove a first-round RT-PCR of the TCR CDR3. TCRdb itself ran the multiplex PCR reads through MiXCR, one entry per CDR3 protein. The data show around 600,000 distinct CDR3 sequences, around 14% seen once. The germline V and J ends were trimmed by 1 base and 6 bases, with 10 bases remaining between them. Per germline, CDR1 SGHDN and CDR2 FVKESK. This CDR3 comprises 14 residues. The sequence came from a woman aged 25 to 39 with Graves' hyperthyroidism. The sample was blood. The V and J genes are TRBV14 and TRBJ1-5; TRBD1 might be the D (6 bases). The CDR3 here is CASSQAGGSQPQHF. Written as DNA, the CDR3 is TGTGCCAGCAGCCAAGCGGGGGGCAGTCAGCCCCAGCATTTT.